What follows are 32 T cell receptor beta chains derived from one specimen sequenced in a study of monozygotic twins with inflammatory bowel disease. TCRdb reanalyzed the 5' RACE reads, giving one entry per CDR3 protein sequence and no DNA. The sample has about 330,000 distinct CDR3 sequences. Sequencing input: blood. The receptors were gathered from a human donor with ulcerative colitis or Crohn's disease, or a healthy co-twin of an affected twin (not recorded which).

The chain recombines TRBV27 with TRBJ2-1; absent DNA, TCRdb's TRBD1 call cannot be checked. The CDR3 contains 14 residues. Germline-derived CDR1 and CDR2 are MNHEY and SMNVEV (reference sequence). The CDR3 sequence: CASSRLGINNEQFF.

The genes are TRBV12-3 or TRBV12-4 and TRBJ2-1. The CDR3 runs 12 residues. The CDR3 here is CASSLERNEQFF.

The chain is built from TRBV28 and TRBJ1-2. Germline V gives CDR1 MDHEN, CDR2 SYDVKM. CDR3 length: 17 residues. The CDR3 reads CASSFGRWAPPNYGYTF.

The J gene is TRBJ2-1, the V gene TRBV7-9; the D gene TCRdb calls, TRBD1, cannot be checked with no DNA. CDR1 is SEHNR, CDR2 FQNEAQ, per germline (reference sequence). The CDR3 totals 14 residues. Here the CDR3 reads CASSIRDIYNEQFF.

The CDR3 reads CASSQGRSLQETQYF. This rearrangement joins TRBV5-1 to TRBJ2-5. CDR1 SGHRS and CDR2 YFSETQ come from the germline V gene. This CDR3 is built from 15 residues.

The CDR3 sequence is CASSRQGTNFPYEQYF. V is TRBV3-1 and J is TRBJ2-7; TCRdb's assignment of TRBD1 cannot be checked, as there is no DNA. CDR1 is LGHDT, CDR2 YNNKEL, per germline (reference sequence). The CDR3 consists of 16 residues.

V usage is TRBV27 and J usage is TRBJ1-2. The CDR3 is 13 amino acids. Germline values: CDR1 MNHEY, CDR2 SMNVEV (reference sequence). The CDR3 reads CASSPKQYYGYTF.

The J gene is TRBJ1-1, the V gene TRBV18; TCRdb's D call, TRBD1, is unchecked because there is no DNA. This CDR3 region has 15 residues. Germline values: CDR1 KGHSH, CDR2 LQKENI. This CDR3 reads CASSPWTGGETEAFF.

This rearrangement joins TRBV7-3 to TRBJ1-6; lacking DNA, the TRBD1 call made by TCRdb goes unchecked. CDR1 and CDR2 (germline): SGHTA, FQGTGA. CDR3 length: 14 residues. The CDR3: CASSLNGGDSPLHF.

V is TRBV25-1 and J is TRBJ2-7; TCRdb gives TRBD1 as the D gene, but with no DNA this cannot be confirmed. CDR1 and CDR2 (germline): MGHDK, SYGVNS. This CDR3 region has 14 residues. The CDR3 region is CASSDLGGLSEQYF.

This chain links TRBV28 with TRBJ1-1; TCRdb's D gene call, TRBD1, goes unchecked for lack of DNA. The CDR3 contains 17 residues. The V gene's germline CDR1 is MDHEN and CDR2 SYDVKM. The CDR3 protein is CASSPSRGQGLFTEAFF.

The chain couples TRBV5-1 to TRBJ2-2. Germline V gives CDR1 SGHRS, CDR2 YFSETQ. The length of the CDR3 is 13 residues. Here the CDR3 reads CASSLLVTGELFF.

This rearrangement joins TRBV28 to TRBJ1-5. Germline CDR1 MDHEN, CDR2 SYDVKM. This CDR3 has 15 amino acids. CDR3 amino acids: CASSRKKYLNQPQHF.

This sequence joins TRBV4-3 and TRBJ1-3; with no DNA, the TCRdb D assignment of TRBD1 cannot be verified. The CDR3 extends over 15 amino acids. The germline CDR1 and CDR2 sequences are LGHNA and YSLEER. The CDR3 sequence: CASSPGQGARNTIYF.

CDR3: CASSLGGSLNYEQYF. This chain uses TRBV7-2 with TRBJ2-7; without DNA, the TCRdb call of TRBD2 cannot be checked. The CDR3 totals 15 residues. Germline V gene data show CDR1 as SGHTA and CDR2 as FQGNSA.

This chain links TRBV28 with TRBJ2-1; TCRdb lists TRBD2, though no DNA is available to test this call. Per the germline V gene, CDR1 is MDHEN and CDR2 is SYDVKM. CDR3 size: 18 residues. The CDR3 region is CASSSRLAGGRRGNEQFF.

This chain uses TRBV20-1 with TRBJ2-7; TCRdb's D call, TRBD2, is unchecked because there is no DNA. Germline lookup yields CDR1 DFQATT and CDR2 SNEGSKA (reference sequence). The CDR3 spans 14 residues. This chain's CDR3 is CSARTWEGRNEQYF.

The CDR3 sequence: CASSEPPNPYEQYF. This chain connects TRBV7-2 to TRBJ2-7. The CDR3 covers 14 residues. The germline CDR1 and CDR2 sequences are SGHTA and FQGNSA.

This rearrangement joins TRBV2 to TRBJ2-2. This CDR3 has 12 residues. Germline CDR1 SNHLY, CDR2 FYNNEI. This CDR3 reads CASTGNTGELFF.

This chain's CDR3 is CASSQVLPYEQYF. This chain joins TRBV4-1 and TRBJ2-7; TCRdb outputs TRBD2, but without DNA this stays unchecked. Germline V gives CDR1 MGHRA, CDR2 YSYEKL. The CDR3 contains 13 residues.

The chain carries TRBV6-2 or TRBV6-3 and TRBJ1-5. The germline V gene encodes CDR1 MNHEY and CDR2 SVGEGT. This CDR3 contains 13 residues. The CDR3 is CASSYLGDQPQHF.

The genes are TRBV6-2 or TRBV6-3 and TRBJ1-4. Germline V CDR1 and CDR2: MNHEY, SVGEGT. The CDR3 runs 16 residues. This chain's CDR3 is CASSTYTSATNEKLFF.

This chain connects TRBV4-2 to TRBJ2-1; absent DNA, TCRdb's TRBD2 call cannot be checked. CDR1 is LGHNA, CDR2 YNFKEQ, per germline. CDR3 size: 16 residues. The CDR3 loop is CASSQGTSALYNEQFF.

J is TRBJ2-1 and V is TRBV29-1; TCRdb gives TRBD1 as the D gene, but with no DNA this cannot be confirmed. The CDR3 covers 14 residues. Germline V gene lookup returns CDR1 SQVTM and CDR2 ANQGSEA. The CDR3 reads CSVEDWGKDNEQFF.

The chain uses TRBV30 and TRBJ2-5. Germline CDR1 is GTSNPN and CDR2 is SVGIG (reference sequence). This CDR3 region has 14 residues. The CDR3 sequence is CAWSVRSGGETQYF.

The CDR3 region is CASSLAGTASGYGYTF. The chain employs TRBV7-9 and TRBJ1-2; without DNA, the TCRdb call of TRBD1 cannot be checked. The germline V gene encodes CDR1 SEHNR and CDR2 FQNEAQ (reference sequence). This CDR3 comprises 16 residues.

The V and J genes are TRBV19 and TRBJ1-2; TCRdb outputs TRBD1, but without DNA this stays unchecked. The germline gives CDR1 LNHDA, CDR2 SQIVND (reference sequence). CDR3 length: 13 amino acids. The CDR3 reads CASTISGIYGYTF.

V is TRBV5-1 and J is TRBJ2-7; lacking DNA, the TRBD1 call made by TCRdb goes unchecked. The CDR3 totals 13 residues. Germline V gene sequence: CDR1 SGHRS, CDR2 YFSETQ. The CDR3 is CASSLTGGYEQYF.

The rearrangement links TRBV20-1 to TRBJ1-5. The CDR3 has 15 amino acids. The germline V gene has CDR1 DFQATT and CDR2 SNEGSKA (reference sequence). The CDR3 spells CSARWDGGPNQPQHF.

V and J are TRBV28 and TRBJ1-4; checking the TCRdb D call of TRBD1 is not possible without DNA. The CDR3 is 15 residues long. Germline V gene lookup returns CDR1 MDHEN and CDR2 SYDVKM. This chain's CDR3 is CASSSPGATNEKLFF.

The gene calls are TRBV6-2 or TRBV6-3 and TRBJ1-5; the D gene TCRdb calls, TRBD1, cannot be checked with no DNA. There are 19 residues in the CDR3. The germline gives CDR1 MNHEY, CDR2 SVGEGT. The chain's CDR3 is CASSYTFYLPGQLYQPQHF.

This chain connects TRBV30 to TRBJ2-6. This CDR3 has 14 amino acids. The germline gives CDR1 GTSNPN, CDR2 SVGIG (reference sequence). The CDR3: CACQVGAGANVLTF.